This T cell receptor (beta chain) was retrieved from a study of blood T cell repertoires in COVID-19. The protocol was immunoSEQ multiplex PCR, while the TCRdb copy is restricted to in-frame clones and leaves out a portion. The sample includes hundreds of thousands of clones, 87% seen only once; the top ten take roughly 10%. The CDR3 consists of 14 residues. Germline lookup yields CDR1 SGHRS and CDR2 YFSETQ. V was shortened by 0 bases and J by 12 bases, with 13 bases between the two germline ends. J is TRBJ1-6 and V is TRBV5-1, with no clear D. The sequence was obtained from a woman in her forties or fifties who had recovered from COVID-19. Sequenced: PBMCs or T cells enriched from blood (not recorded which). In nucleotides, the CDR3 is TGCGCCAGCAGCTTGGGTTCCGGGTCTGGACCCCTCCACTTT. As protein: CASSLGSGSGPLHF.